This is a list of T cell receptor beta chains from one sample in a study of blood T cells in healthy people across ages. TCRdb reprocessed the 5' RACE reads via MiXCR and lists one record per CDR3 protein. The data contain about 1.8 million distinct CDR3 sequences, around half of them singletons. The sequenced sample consisted of blood. These receptors originate from a middle-aged woman in good health. CDR3s include the opening cysteine and the closing phenylalanine or tryptophan. A D gene is named only where the DNA matches it firmly. Clone size, where shown, is once, few, many, or a class for clones that have expanded.

j_call	cdr3_length	d_call	v_call	clone_size	cdr3_nt	cdr3_aa
TRBJ2-7	16	-	TRBV5-1	few	TGCGCCAGCAGCTTGGTATGGGACACCACCCCCTACGAGCAGTACTTC	CASSLVWDTTPYEQYF
TRBJ2-1	16	TRBD2	TRBV28	-	TGTGCCAGCAGTAGGTATAGCGGGGGCAAAGGGGGCGAGCAGTTCTTC	CASSRYSGGKGGEQFF
TRBJ1-1	13	-	TRBV5-8	-	TGTGCCAGCAGCCCGGAGGAGAACACTGAAGCTTTCTTT	CASSPEENTEAFF
TRBJ2-2	16	TRBD1	TRBV4-3	-	TGCGCCAGCAGCCACGCCGACAGGGCGGGCACCGGGGAGCTGTTTTTT	CASSHADRAGTGELFF
TRBJ2-3	17	TRBD2	TRBV12-3/TRBV12-4	-	TGTGCCAGCAGTTTAGCGGGTAGCGGGGGGCCCACAGATACGCAGTATTTT	CASSLAGSGGPTDTQYF
TRBJ2-5	16	-	TRBV7-2	-	TGTGCCAGCAGCTTAATGAGGCGGGGGCACCAAGAGACCCAGTACTTC	CASSLMRRGHQETQYF
TRBJ1-2	14	-	TRBV21-1	-	TGTGCCAGCAGCAAACTGACAGTTAACTATGGCTACACCTTC	CASSKLTVNYGYTF
TRBJ1-2	13	-	TRBV12-3/TRBV12-4	-	TGTGCCAGCAGCATCGGGGGGACGTATGGCTACACCTTC	CASSIGGTYGYTF
TRBJ2-5	13	-	TRBV15	-	TGTGCCACCAGCAGAGACCCTCGGGGGACCCAGTACTTC	CATSRDPRGTQYF
TRBJ2-1	16	-	TRBV13	few	TGTGCCAGCAGCTTAGGCTCCTTCCCATCCTACAATGAGCAGTTCTTC	CASSLGSFPSYNEQFF
TRBJ2-3	14	-	TRBV4-3	-	TGCGCCAGCAGCCAGGGACTCAGGAGGGATACGCAGTATTTT	CASSQGLRRDTQYF
TRBJ1-1	14	-	TRBV5-6	few	TGTGCCAGCAGCTTTCGCCGGTATAACACTGAAGCTTTCTTT	CASSFRRYNTEAFF
TRBJ2-7	14	-	TRBV27	-	TGTGCCAGCAGTTTGGCGGGGCCTACTAGAGAGCAGTACTTC	CASSLAGPTREQYF
TRBJ2-3	15	-	TRBV28	-	TGTGCCAGCAGTTTTCCGGCGGGGCGGGGAGATACGCAGTATTTT	CASSFPAGRGDTQYF
TRBJ2-3	17	-	TRBV7-2	-	TGTGCCAGCAGCCCGGAAGGGGCGGGGCTATACACAGATACGCAGTATTTT	CASSPEGAGLYTDTQYF
TRBJ1-6	11	-	TRBV6-6	once	TGTGCCACCGCTTATAATTCACCCCTCCACTTT	CATAYNSPLHF
TRBJ2-1	17	TRBD2	TRBV15	-	TGTGCCACCAGCAGAGGTAGACTAGCGAGCTCCTACAATGAGCAGTTCTTC	CATSRGRLASSYNEQFF
TRBJ2-1	15	TRBD2	TRBV6-2/TRBV6-3	-	TGTGCCAGCAGTTACTGGGGGACTAGTAGCAATGAGCAGTTCTTC	CASSYWGTSSNEQFF
TRBJ1-1	14	-	TRBV6-5	-	TGTGCCAGCAGTACCCGACAGAGAAACACTGAAGCTTTCTTT	CASSTRQRNTEAFF
TRBJ2-5	14	TRBD1	TRBV6-5	few	TGTGCCAGCAGACCCGACAGGGGTGTAGAGACCCAGTACTTC	CASRPDRGVETQYF
TRBJ2-7	13	-	TRBV7-9	-	TGTGCCAGCAGCTCCCAGGAAACCTACGAGCAGTACTTC	CASSSQETYEQYF
TRBJ2-3	16	-	TRBV6-5	-	TGTGCCAGCAGACATCTCTCCGCGGTGCTGGCGGATACGCAGTATTTT	CASRHLSAVLADTQYF
TRBJ1-2	14	-	TRBV5-1	few	TGCGCCAGCAGCGTCGGCCGGGGCCTCTATGGCTACACCTTC	CASSVGRGLYGYTF
TRBJ2-5	12	-	TRBV3-1	-	TGTGCCAGCAGCCATTTCGGGGAGACCCAGTACTTC	CASSHFGETQYF
TRBJ2-1	15	TRBD2	TRBV2	-	TGTGCCAGCACTGGGACTAGCGGGGCCTACAGGGAGCAGTTCTTC	CASTGTSGAYREQFF
TRBJ2-6	17	TRBD1	TRBV6-6	few	TGTGCCAGCAGTCCTGACAGGGGTTTTGGAGGGGCCAACGTCCTGACTTTC	CASSPDRGFGGANVLTF
TRBJ1-4	14	-	TRBV4-2	-	TGTGCCAGCAGCCAGTCGCAGGGAGAGGAAAAACTGTTTTTT	CASSQSQGEEKLFF
TRBJ2-3	15	-	TRBV5-1	-	TGCGCCAGCGTAACAGGGGGGGCCGGAACAGATACGCAGTATTTT	CASVTGGAGTDTQYF
TRBJ2-7	11	-	TRBV20-1	few	TGCAGTGCTGCCACCCCGGGAGAGCAGTACTTC	CSAATPGEQYF
TRBJ2-3	14	-	TRBV29-1	few	TGCAGCGCAACAGGAAGTCATAGCACAGATACGCAGTATTTT	CSATGSHSTDTQYF
TRBJ2-4	17	-	TRBV18	-	TGTGCCAGCTCACCACTCGGGAGAGGGGGCCCCGGATCCATTCAGTACTTC	CASSPLGRGGPGSIQYF
TRBJ2-5	20	TRBD2	TRBV28	few	TGTGCCAGCAGTTTCCCCTCTAGCGGGGGGGCCCATTTCTCCCAAGAGACCCAGTACTTC	CASSFPSSGGAHFSQETQYF
TRBJ2-5	17	TRBD1	TRBV20-1	-	TGCAGTGCTAGAGATCCGCGGACAGGGGGCATTGGAGAGACCCAGTACTTC	CSARDPRTGGIGETQYF
TRBJ2-3	14	-	TRBV29-1	few	TGCAGCGTTGATGCGGGGAGGAGCACAGATACGCAGTATTTT	CSVDAGRSTDTQYF
TRBJ1-2	12	-	TRBV10-2	few	TGCGCCAGCAGTATTGACAGATATGGCTACACCTTC	CASSIDRYGYTF
TRBJ2-7	14	-	TRBV20-1	once	TGCAGTGCTACTATTGAGAGCTCCTACAATGAGCAGTACTTC	CSATIESSYNEQYF
TRBJ2-2	15	-	TRBV9	-	TGTGCCAGCAGACCCAACAGAGGGTACACCGGGGAGCTGTTTTTT	CASRPNRGYTGELFF